This T cell receptor beta chain was identified during a study of CD8 T cells in Susac syndrome. This clonotype was seen once. An input of roughly 0.5 to 1 ug of RNA was subjected to reverse transcription using random hexamers. TCRdb recomputed calls from the immunoSEQ multiplex PCR reads with MiXCR, one row per CDR3 protein. The sample has under 200,000 distinct CDR3 sequences; about 91% are singletons. From blood CD8+ and CD4+ T cells, the TCR beta chain was sequenced. The CDR3 has 14 residues. V shed 2 bases and J shed 0 bases, with 9 bases lying between them. In germline, CDR1 is SGHRS, CDR2 YFSETQ.

The sample consisted of CD4+ T cells from PBMCs. The V call is TRBV5-1, the J call TRBJ2-7; D might be TRBD1 (5 bases). This receptor was identified in a human donor with Susac syndrome. CDR3 amino acids: CASSFRRGSYEQYF. CDR3 bases: TGCGCCAGCAGCTTTCGAAGGGGCTCCTACGAGCAGTACTTC.